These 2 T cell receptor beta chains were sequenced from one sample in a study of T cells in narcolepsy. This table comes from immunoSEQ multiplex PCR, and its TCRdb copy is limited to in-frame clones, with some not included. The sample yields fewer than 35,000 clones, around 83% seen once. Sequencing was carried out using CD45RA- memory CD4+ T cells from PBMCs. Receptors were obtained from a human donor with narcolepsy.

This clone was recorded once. The DNA for the CDR3 is TGTGCCAGCAGCTTAGGGCTAGCGAGCTACAATGAGCAGTTCTTC. This gives the protein CASSLGLASYNEQFF. This chain links TRBV7-2 with TRBJ2-1; possible D gene TRBD2, 6 bases. Germline CDR1 SGHTA, CDR2 FQGNSA. The V gene lost 1 base and the J gene lost 3 bases, with 10 bases spanning the gap. This CDR3 is built from 15 residues.

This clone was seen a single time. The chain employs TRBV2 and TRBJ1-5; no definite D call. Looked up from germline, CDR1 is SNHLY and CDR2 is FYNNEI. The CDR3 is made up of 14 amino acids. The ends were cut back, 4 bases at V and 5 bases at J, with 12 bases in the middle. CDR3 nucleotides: TGTGCCAGCAGTGGTTCGGGAGTCCATCAGCCCCAGCATTTT. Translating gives CASSGSGVHQPQHF.